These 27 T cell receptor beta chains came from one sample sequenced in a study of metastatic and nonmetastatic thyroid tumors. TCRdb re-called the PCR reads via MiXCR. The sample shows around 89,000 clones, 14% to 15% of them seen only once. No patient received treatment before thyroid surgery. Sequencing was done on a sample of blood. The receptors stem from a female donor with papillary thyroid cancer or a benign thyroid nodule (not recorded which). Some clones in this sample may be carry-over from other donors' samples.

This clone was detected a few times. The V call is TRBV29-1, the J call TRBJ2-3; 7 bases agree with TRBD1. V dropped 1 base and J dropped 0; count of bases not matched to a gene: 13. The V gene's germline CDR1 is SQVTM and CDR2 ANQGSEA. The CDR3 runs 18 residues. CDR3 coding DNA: TGCAGCGTTGAAGCGGAGGAAAGGGGACAGTTTAGCACAGATACGCAGTATTTT. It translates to CSVEAEERGQFSTDTQYF.

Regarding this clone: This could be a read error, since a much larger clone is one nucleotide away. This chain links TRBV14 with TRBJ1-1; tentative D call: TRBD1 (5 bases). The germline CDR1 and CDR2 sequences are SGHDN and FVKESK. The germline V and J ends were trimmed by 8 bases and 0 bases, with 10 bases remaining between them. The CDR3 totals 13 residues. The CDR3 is CASLGRVNTEAFF. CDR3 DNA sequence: TGTGCCAGCCTTGGCAGGGTGAACACTGAAGCTTTCTTT.

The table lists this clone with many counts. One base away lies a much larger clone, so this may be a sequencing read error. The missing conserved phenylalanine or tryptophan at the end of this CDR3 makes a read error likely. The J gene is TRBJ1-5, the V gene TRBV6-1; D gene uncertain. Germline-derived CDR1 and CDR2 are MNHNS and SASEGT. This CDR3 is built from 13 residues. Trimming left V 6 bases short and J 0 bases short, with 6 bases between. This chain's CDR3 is CASSPYSNQPQHL. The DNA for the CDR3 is TGTGCCAGCAGCCCATATAGCAATCAGCCCCAGCATCTT.

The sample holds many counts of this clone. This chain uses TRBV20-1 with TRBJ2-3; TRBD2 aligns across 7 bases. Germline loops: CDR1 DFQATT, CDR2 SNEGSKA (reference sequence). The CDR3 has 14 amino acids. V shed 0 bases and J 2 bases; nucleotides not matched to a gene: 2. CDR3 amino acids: CSARDGTTTDTQYF. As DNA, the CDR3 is TGCAGTGCTAGAGATGGGACTACCACAGATACGCAGTATTTT.

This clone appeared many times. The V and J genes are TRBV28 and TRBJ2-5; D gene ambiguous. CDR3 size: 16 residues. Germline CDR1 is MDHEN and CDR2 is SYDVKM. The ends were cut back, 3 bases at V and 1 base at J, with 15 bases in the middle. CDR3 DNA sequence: TGTGCCAGCAGTTTTGACTTCGGCCGTATCCAAGAGACCCAGTACTTC. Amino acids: CASSFDFGRIQETQYF. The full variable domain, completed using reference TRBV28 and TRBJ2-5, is DVKVTQSSRYLVKRTGEKVFLECVQDMDHENMFWYRQDPGLGLRLIYFSYDVKMKEKGDIPEGYSVSREKKERFSLILESASTNQTSMYLCASSFDFGRIQETQYFGPGTRLLVL.

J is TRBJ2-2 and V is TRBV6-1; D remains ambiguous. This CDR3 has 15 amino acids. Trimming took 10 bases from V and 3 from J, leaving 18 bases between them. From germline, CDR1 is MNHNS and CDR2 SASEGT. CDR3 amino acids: CAIPADGWDTGELFF. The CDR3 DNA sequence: TGTGCCATCCCCGCGGACGGCTGGGACACCGGGGAGCTGTTTTTT.

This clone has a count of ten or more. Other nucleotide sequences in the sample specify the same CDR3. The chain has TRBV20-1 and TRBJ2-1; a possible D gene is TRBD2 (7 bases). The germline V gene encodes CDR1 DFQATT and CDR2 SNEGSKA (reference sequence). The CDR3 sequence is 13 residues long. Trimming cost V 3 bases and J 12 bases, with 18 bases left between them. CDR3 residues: CSASTGGPTWQFF. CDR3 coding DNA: TGCAGTGCTAGTACGGGGGGCCCCACCTGGCAGTTCTTC.

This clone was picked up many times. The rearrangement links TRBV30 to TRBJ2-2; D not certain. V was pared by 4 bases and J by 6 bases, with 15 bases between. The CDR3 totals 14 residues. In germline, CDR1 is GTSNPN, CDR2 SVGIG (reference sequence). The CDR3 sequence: CAWTVYLTAGELFF. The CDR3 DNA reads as TGTGCCTGGACCGTGTATCTGACGGCCGGGGAGCTGTTTTTT.

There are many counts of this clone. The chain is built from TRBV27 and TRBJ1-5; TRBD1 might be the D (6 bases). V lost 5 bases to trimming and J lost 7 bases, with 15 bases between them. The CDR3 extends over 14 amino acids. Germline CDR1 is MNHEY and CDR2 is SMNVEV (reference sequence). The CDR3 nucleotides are TGTGCCAGCAGTACCCAGGGGCCCAGGCAGCCCCAGCATTTT. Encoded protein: CASSTQGPRQPQHF.

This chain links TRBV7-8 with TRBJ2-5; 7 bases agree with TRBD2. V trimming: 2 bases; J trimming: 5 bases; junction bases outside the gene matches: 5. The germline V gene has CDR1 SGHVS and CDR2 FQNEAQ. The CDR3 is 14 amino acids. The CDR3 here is CASSLHLGGETQYF. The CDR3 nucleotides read TGTGCCAGCAGCTTACACCTGGGGGGGGAGACCCAGTACTTC.

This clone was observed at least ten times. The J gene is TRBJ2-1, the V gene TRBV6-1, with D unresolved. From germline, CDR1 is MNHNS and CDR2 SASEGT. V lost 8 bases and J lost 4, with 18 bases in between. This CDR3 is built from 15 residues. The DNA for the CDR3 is TGTGCCAGCGAGCCAAACCCACCCAGTTACAATGAGCAGTTCTTC. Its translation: CASEPNPPSYNEQFF.

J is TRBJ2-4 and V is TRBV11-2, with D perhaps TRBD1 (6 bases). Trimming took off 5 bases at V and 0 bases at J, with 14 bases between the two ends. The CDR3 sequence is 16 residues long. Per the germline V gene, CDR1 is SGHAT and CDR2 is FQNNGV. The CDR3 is CASSLNRVLAKNIQYF. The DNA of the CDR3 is TGTGCCAGCAGCCTCAACAGGGTTCTAGCCAAAAACATTCAGTACTTC.

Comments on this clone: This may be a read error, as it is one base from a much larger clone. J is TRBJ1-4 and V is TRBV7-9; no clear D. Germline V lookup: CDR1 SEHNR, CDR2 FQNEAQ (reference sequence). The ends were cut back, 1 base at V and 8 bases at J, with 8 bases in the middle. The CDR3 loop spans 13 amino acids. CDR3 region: CASSLEWIEKLFF. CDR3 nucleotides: TGTGCCAGCAGCTTAGAGTGGATCGAAAAACTGTTTTTT.

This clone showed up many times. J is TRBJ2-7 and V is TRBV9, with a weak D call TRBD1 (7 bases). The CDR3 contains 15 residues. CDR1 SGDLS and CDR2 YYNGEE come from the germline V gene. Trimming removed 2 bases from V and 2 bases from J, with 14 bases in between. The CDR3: CASSVGGDSTYEQYF. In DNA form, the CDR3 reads TGTGCCAGCAGCGTTGGAGGGGACAGCACCTACGAGCAGTACTTC.

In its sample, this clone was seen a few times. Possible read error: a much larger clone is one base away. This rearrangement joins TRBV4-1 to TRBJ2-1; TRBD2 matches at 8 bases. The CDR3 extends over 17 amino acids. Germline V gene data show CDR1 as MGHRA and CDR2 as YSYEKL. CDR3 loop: CAISQVLSSGSYNEQFF. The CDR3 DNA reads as TGCGCCATCAGCCAAGTGCTCTCTAGCGGGTCCTACAATGAGCAGTTCTTC.

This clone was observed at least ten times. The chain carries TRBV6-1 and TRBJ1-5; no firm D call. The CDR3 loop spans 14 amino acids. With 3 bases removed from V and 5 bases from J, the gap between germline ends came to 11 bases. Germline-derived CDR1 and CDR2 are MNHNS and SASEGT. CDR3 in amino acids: CASSDTQMDQPQHF. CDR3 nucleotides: TGTGCCAGCAGTGACACCCAAATGGATCAGCCCCAGCATTTT.

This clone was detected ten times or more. The CDR3 DNA is TGCGCCAGCCAGGGTAGCTCCTACGAGCAGTACTTC. Translation gives CASQGSSYEQYF. The chain employs TRBV5-1 and TRBJ2-7; D perhaps matches TRBD1 (5 bases). Per the germline V gene, CDR1 is SGHRS and CDR2 is YFSETQ. The CDR3 sequence is 12 residues long. V lost 7 bases to trimming and J lost 0 bases, with 8 bases between them.

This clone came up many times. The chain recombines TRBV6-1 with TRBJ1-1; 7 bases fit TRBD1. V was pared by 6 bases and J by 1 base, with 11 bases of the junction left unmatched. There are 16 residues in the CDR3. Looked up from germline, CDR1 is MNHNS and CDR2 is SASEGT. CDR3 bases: TGTGCCAGCAGCAGTAGATCCGGGACAGCGAACACTGAAGCTTTCTTT. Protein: CASSSRSGTANTEAFF.

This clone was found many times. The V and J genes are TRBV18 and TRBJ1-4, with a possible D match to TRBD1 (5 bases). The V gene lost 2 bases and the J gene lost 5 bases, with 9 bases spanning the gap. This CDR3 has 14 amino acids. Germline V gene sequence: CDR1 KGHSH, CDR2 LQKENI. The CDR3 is CASSPRGSNEKLFF. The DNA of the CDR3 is TGTGCCAGCTCACCAAGGGGATCCAATGAAAAACTGTTTTTT.

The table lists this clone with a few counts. In DNA form, the CDR3 reads TGTGCCAGTTCATGGGGGCAAGAGACCCAGTACTTC. Translating gives CASSWGQETQYF. This chain links TRBV3-1 with TRBJ2-5, with D perhaps assigned TRBD1 or TRBD2 (5 bases each). The ends were cut back, 9 bases at V and 2 bases at J, with 10 bases in the middle. The CDR3 is made up of 12 amino acids. CDR1 and CDR2 from the germline V gene are LGHDT and YNNKEL (reference sequence).

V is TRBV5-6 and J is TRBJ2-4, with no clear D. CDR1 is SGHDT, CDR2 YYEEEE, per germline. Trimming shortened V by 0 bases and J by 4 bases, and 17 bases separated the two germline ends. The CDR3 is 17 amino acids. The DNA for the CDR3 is TGTGCCAGCAGCTTGGGCAGGCTCCCAAGTGGGAAAAACATTCAGTACTTC. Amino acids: CASSLGRLPSGKNIQYF.

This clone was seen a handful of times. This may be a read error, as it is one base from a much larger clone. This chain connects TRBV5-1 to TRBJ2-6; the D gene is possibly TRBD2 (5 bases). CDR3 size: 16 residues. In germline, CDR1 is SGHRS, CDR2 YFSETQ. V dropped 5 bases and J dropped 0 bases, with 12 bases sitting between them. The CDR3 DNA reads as TGCGCCAGCAGTAGGGAGAGTCTCTCTGGGGCCAACGTCCTGACTTTC. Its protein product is CASSRESLSGANVLTF.

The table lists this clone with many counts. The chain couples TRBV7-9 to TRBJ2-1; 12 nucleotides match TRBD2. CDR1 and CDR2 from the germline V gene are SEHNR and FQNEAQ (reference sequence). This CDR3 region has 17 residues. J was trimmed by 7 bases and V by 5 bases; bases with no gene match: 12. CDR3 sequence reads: CASSPRLLAGGVNEQFF. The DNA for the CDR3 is TGTGCCAGCAGCCCCCGTCTACTAGCGGGGGGAGTTAATGAGCAGTTCTTC.

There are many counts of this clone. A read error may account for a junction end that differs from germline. The CDR3 here is CAGRLSGVNTEAFF. In nucleotides, the CDR3 is TGTGCCGGCAGGCTGAGCGGGGTGAACACTGAAGCTTTCTTT. The chain couples TRBV12-3 or TRBV12-4 to TRBJ1-1; D call uncertain. This CDR3 region has 14 residues.

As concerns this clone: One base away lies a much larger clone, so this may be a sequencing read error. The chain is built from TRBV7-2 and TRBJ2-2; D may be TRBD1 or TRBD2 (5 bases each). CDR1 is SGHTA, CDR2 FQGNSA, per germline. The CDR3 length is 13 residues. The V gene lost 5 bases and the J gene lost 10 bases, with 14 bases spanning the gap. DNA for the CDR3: TGTGCCAGCAGCATCGGGACGGCCGTGGAGCTGTTTTTT. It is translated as CASSIGTAVELFF. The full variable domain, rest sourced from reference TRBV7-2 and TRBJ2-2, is GAGVSQSPSNKVTEKGKDVELRCDPISGHTALYWYRQSLGQGLEFLIYFQGNSAPDKSGLPSDRFSAERTGGSVSTLTIQRTQQEDSAVYLCASSIGTAVELFFGEGSRLTVL.

CDR3 DNA: TGTGCCAGCAGCTTGTTTCTAGCCTCCTACGAGCAGTACTTC. Residues: CASSLFLASYEQYF. This chain joins TRBV7-2 and TRBJ2-7, with a possible D match to TRBD2 (5 bases). The CDR3 totals 14 residues. The V end was cut by 3 bases, the J end by 0 bases, with 9 bases between. CDR1 SGHTA and CDR2 FQGNSA come from the germline V gene.

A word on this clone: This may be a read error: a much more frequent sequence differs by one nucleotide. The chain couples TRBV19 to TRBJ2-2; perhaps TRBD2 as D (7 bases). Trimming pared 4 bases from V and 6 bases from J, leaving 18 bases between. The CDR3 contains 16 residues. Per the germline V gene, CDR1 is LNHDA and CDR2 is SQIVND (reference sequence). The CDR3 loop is CASSTGGRLIAGELFF. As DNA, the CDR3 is TGTGCCAGTAGTACCGGGGGGCGTTTAATTGCCGGGGAGCTGTTTTTT.